A selection of T cell receptor beta chains follows, all from one sample in a study of CD8 T cells in ankylosing spondylitis. TCRdb reanalysed the 5' RACE reads using MiXCR and keeps one entry per CDR3 protein. The sample shows about 500,000 distinct CDR3 sequences, 9.5% to 15% of them seen only once. Sequencing used blood, either unsorted or a sorted T cell fraction (not recorded which). These receptors originate from a male donor with ankylosing spondylitis. Both conserved end residues are part of each CDR3. The D gene is left open where the match is weak. Size is omitted from some rows. Given values are once, few, many or a class for expanded clones.

D,V,J,size,DNA,CDR3
-,TRBV12-3/TRBV12-4,TRBJ1-4,-,TGTGCCAGCAGTTTAAGCGTTTTTAATGAAAAACTGTTTTTT,CASSLSVFNEKLFF
-,TRBV6-5,TRBJ1-1,few,TGTGCCAGCAGTTGGTCCCCCGGCACTGAAGCTTTCTTT,CASSWSPGTEAFF
-,TRBV11-3,TRBJ2-3,few,TGTGCCAGCAGCTTAGGGCGGGGCAAAAACACAGATACGCAGTATTTT,CASSLGRGKNTDTQYF
-,TRBV5-1,TRBJ1-4,many,TGCGCCAGCAGCTTGGAGCCGGACGGGGGAAAACTGTTTTTT,CASSLEPDGGKLFF
TRBD1,TRBV12-3/TRBV12-4,TRBJ1-1,many,TGTGCCAGCAGTCCGGGACAGGGAGCGAGCACTGAAGCTTTCTTT,CASSPGQGASTEAFF
TRBD2,TRBV20-1,TRBJ2-4,many,TGCAGTGCTATCTCTAGCGGGCGGGACATTCAGTACTTC,CSAISSGRDIQYF
TRBD1,TRBV24-1,TRBJ2-5,few,TGTGCCACCAGTGATCGCGAGGGACAGTACCAAGAGACCCAGTACTTC,CATSDREGQYQETQYF
-,TRBV10-3,TRBJ1-1,few,TGTGCCACCCTAGGGGGAGTAAACACTGAAGCTTTCTTT,CATLGGVNTEAFF
TRBD1,TRBV12-3/TRBV12-4,TRBJ2-5,once,TGTGCCAGCAGTTCCCGGGACAGGGCACCCGGGGCCCAGTACTTC,CASSSRDRAPGAQYF
-,TRBV5-1,TRBJ2-3,few,TGCGCCAGCAGCTTGCGTTGGAGCACAGATACGCAGTATTTT,CASSLRWSTDTQYF
TRBD2,TRBV6-1,TRBJ2-1,few,TGTGCCAGCAGAAATAGGGCTAGCGGGAGCAATGAGCAGTTCTTC,CASRNRASGSNEQFF
-,TRBV20-1,TRBJ2-1,many,TGCAGTGCTAGGGGCCGGGGCTACAATGAGCAGTTCTTC,CSARGRGYNEQFF
TRBD1,TRBV7-2,TRBJ2-1,-,TGTGCCAGCAGCCCGACAGGGAATGTGGTTGATGAGCAGTTCTTC,CASSPTGNVVDEQFF
-,TRBV20-1,TRBJ2-1,few,TGCAGTGCTAGAATAGGGGGTGAGCAGTTCTTC,CSARIGGEQFF
TRBD2,TRBV4-2,TRBJ2-1,-,TGTGCCAGCAGCCAAGACGGACTAGCGGGAGGGAATGAGCAGTTCTTC,CASSQDGLAGGNEQFF
-,TRBV10-1,TRBJ1-5,few,TGCGCCAGCAGTCAGAGTCTCGGTCAGCCCCAGCATTTT,CASSQSLGQPQHF
TRBD2,TRBV29-1,TRBJ2-7,few,TGCAGCGTCGAAGAGCGGGGTTCCTCCTACGAGCAGTACTTC,CSVEERGSSYEQYF
TRBD2,TRBV7-9,TRBJ2-5,few,TGTGCCAGCGGCATGTCGAGCGGGATAGGGAGAGAGACCCAGTACTTC,CASGMSSGIGRETQYF
-,TRBV5-4,TRBJ2-1,-,TGTGCCAGCAGGAAGTCAGGAGGTTTCAATGAGCAGTTCTTC,CASRKSGGFNEQFF
-,TRBV20-1,TRBJ2-5,-,TGCAGTGCCGAGCGGCAAGAGACCCAGTACTTC,CSAERQETQYF
-,TRBV29-1,TRBJ1-1,-,TGCAGCGTTGCGCCTACCGAGGCTTTCTTT,CSVAPTEAFF
-,TRBV7-8,TRBJ2-1,-,TGTGCCAGCAGCTTAGACCGCCCAAGCTCCTACAATGAGCAGTTCTTC,CASSLDRPSSYNEQFF
-,TRBV2,TRBJ1-5,-,TGTGCCAGCAGCCGACTCAGGGATCAGCCCCAGCATTTT,CASSRLRDQPQHF
-,TRBV5-1,TRBJ2-3,-,TGCGCCAGCCGGGGTACGATTAGCACAGATACGCAGTATTTT,CASRGTISTDTQYF
TRBD2,TRBV4-2,TRBJ2-1,few,TGTGCCAGCAGCTTAAGGACTAGCGGGAGGGTGGGTGAGCAGTTCTTC,CASSLRTSGRVGEQFF
-,TRBV7-2,TRBJ1-3,many,TGTGCCAGCAGCTTAGTGGGCGGCAACTCTGGAAACACCATATATTTT,CASSLVGGNSGNTIYF
-,TRBV5-6,TRBJ2-5,few,TGTGCCAGCAGTCCCTCCAACGGAGAGACCCAGTACTTC,CASSPSNGETQYF
TRBD2,TRBV9,TRBJ2-3,few,TGTGCCAGCAGCGTAGGATTAGCGGGAGGCTTCACAGATACGCAGTATTTT,CASSVGLAGGFTDTQYF
TRBD2,TRBV7-2,TRBJ2-5,few,TGTGCCAGCAGAATAGGGTTTGGCGGGAGTTACCAAGAGACCCAGTACTTC,CASRIGFGGSYQETQYF
-,TRBV20-1,TRBJ1-3,-,TGCAGTGCTAGGGGCCAGGTGACCTCTGGAAACACCATATATTTT,CSARGQVTSGNTIYF
TRBD2,TRBV4-1,TRBJ2-1,few,TGCGCCAGCAGCCAACGGACTAGCGGGACTTACAATGAGCAGTTCTTC,CASSQRTSGTYNEQFF
-,TRBV11-2,TRBJ1-6,-,TGTGCCAGCAGCTTCCCTCAGGGGATCGATTCACCCCTCCACTTT,CASSFPQGIDSPLHF
TRBD1,TRBV6-1,TRBJ1-4,few,TGTGCCAGCAGTGGTGGGACAGGGGCTACCCCTTCTACTAATGAAAAACTGTTTTTT,CASSGGTGATPSTNEKLFF
-,TRBV6-5,TRBJ2-5,many,TGTGCCAGCAGTTACTCAGGCGCTCTTGGGGAGACCCAGTACTTC,CASSYSGALGETQYF
-,TRBV2,TRBJ1-1,few,TGTGCCCTCTTGTGGGGGGGGACTGAAGCTTTCTTT,CALLWGGTEAFF
-,TRBV10-3,TRBJ2-1,-,TGTGCCATCAGTGAGTTGAGGGACAATGAGCAGTTCTTC,CAISELRDNEQFF
-,TRBV5-1,TRBJ2-3,few,TGCGCCAGCACCAGGGATGCAGATACGCAGTATTTT,CASTRDADTQYF
-,TRBV10-3,TRBJ2-3,-,TGTGCCATCAGTGTGGGGGCCCCGGATACGCAGTATTTT,CAISVGAPDTQYF
TRBD1,TRBV5-1,TRBJ2-7,-,TGCGCCAGCAGCTTGGGAGAGGGGGCCACCTACGAGCAGTACTTC,CASSLGEGATYEQYF
-,TRBV12-3/TRBV12-4,TRBJ1-5,-,TGTGCCAGCAGTTTCGGGGAGGGCCAGCCCCAGCATTTT,CASSFGEGQPQHF
TRBD2,TRBV29-1,TRBJ2-1,few,TGCAGCGTCGCACCGGGACTAGCGGGAGGCCCGGGGGGGCAGTTCTTC,CSVAPGLAGGPGGQFF
TRBD2,TRBV5-1,TRBJ2-1,many,TGCGCCAGCAGCCGACAAGCGGGAGGGCGGAACAATGAGCAGTTCTTC,CASSRQAGGRNNEQFF
TRBD1,TRBV5-1,TRBJ2-7,-,TGCGCCAGCAGCTTGGGTAGGCAGGGGGCGCCGGGACAGTACTTC,CASSLGRQGAPGQYF
-,TRBV30,TRBJ1-1,few,TGTGCCTGGAGTCTCTTTATGAACACTGAAGCTTTCTTT,CAWSLFMNTEAFF
TRBD2,TRBV10-3,TRBJ2-1,-,TGTGCCATCAGTGAGTCACTAGCGGGAGAGTCGGATGAGCAGTTCTTC,CAISESLAGESDEQFF
TRBD2,TRBV20-1,TRBJ2-5,many,TGCAGTGCTAGAGATCGAATAGCGGGAGCCTCAGAGACCCAGTACTTC,CSARDRIAGASETQYF
TRBD2,TRBV12-3/TRBV12-4,TRBJ2-2,few,TGTACCAGCAGTTTACTAGCGGGAGTTCTGTGGGGGACCGGGGAGCTGTTTTTT,CTSSLLAGVLWGTGELFF
-,TRBV20-1,TRBJ2-1,-,TGCAGTGCACAGGGACCGGGGGGTGAGCAGTTCTTC,CSAQGPGGEQFF
TRBD1,TRBV18,TRBJ2-7,-,TGTGCCAGCTCAAACCGGGACAGGGGGCTCGAGCAGTACTTC,CASSNRDRGLEQYF
TRBD2,TRBV3-1,TRBJ2-3,few,TGTGCCAGCAGCCAAGTGGCGGGAGTGATCACAGATACGCAGTATTTT,CASSQVAGVITDTQYF
-,TRBV11-2,TRBJ2-1,-,TGTGCCAGCCATACCCAGGGACACTTTTACAATGAGCAGTTCTTC,CASHTQGHFYNEQFF
TRBD2,TRBV7-2,TRBJ2-7,many,TGTGCCAGCACTCTAAGCGGGAGTAGTGGGGAGCAGTACTTC,CASTLSGSSGEQYF
-,TRBV10-3,TRBJ1-5,many,TGTGCCATCACAGACACCCTTAATCAGCCCCAGCATTTT,CAITDTLNQPQHF
-,TRBV11-2,TRBJ1-3,few,TGTGCCAGCAGCTTAAGGGTTGAAAACACCATATATTTT,CASSLRVENTIYF
-,TRBV5-1,TRBJ2-3,few,TGCGCCAGCAGTTTCACGCGCGGACGCACAGATACGCAGTATTTT,CASSFTRGRTDTQYF
-,TRBV3-1,TRBJ1-2,many,TGTGCCAGCAGCCAGGGCCCGTATGGCTACACCTTC,CASSQGPYGYTF
-,TRBV10-1,TRBJ2-1,many,TGCGCCAGCAGTGGTGTCGGGGGAGTATCCTACAATGAGCAGTTCTTC,CASSGVGGVSYNEQFF
TRBD1,TRBV27,TRBJ2-4,many,TGTGCCAGCAGCCCAAGACAGGGCTCGGGAAACATTCAGTACTTC,CASSPRQGSGNIQYF
TRBD2,TRBV20-1,TRBJ2-3,few,TGCAGTGCTAGAGACGTGGCTAGCGGGAGTGATACGCAGTATTTT,CSARDVASGSDTQYF
-,TRBV5-1,TRBJ2-6,few,TGCGCCAGCGCCGAGGGGTCCCGCTCTGGGGCCAACGTCCTGACTTTC,CASAEGSRSGANVLTF